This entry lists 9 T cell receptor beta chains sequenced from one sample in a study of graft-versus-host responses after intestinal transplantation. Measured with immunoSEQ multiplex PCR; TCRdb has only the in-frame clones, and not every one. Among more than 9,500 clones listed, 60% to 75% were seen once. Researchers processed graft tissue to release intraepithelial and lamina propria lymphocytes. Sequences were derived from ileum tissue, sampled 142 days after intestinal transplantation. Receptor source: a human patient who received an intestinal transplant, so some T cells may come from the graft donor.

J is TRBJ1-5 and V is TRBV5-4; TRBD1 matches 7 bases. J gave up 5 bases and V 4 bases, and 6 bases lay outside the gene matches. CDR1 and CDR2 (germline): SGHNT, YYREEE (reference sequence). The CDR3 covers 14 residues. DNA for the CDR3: TGTGCCAGCAGCCAGGGGGTGGTTGATCAGCCCCAGCATTTT. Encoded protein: CASSQGVVDQPQHF.

In DNA, the CDR3 is TGTGCCAGCAGCCCGGCGGTGTACCAAGAGACCCAGTACTTC. Encoded protein: CASSPAVYQETQYF. This chain uses TRBV5-6 with TRBJ2-5; D is undetermined. Germline-derived CDR1 and CDR2 are SGHDT and YYEEEE. CDR3 length: 14 amino acids. Trimming removed 4 bases at V and 0 bases at J, with 10 bases between.

This CDR3 reads CASRPFAGAYNEQFF. In DNA form, the CDR3 reads TGTGCCAGCAGGCCTTTCGCGGGGGCCTACAATGAGCAGTTCTTC. V is TRBV5-5 and J is TRBJ2-1, with 7 bases fitting TRBD2. After removal of 5 bases from V and 2 bases from J, the junction contained 7 bases not matched to a gene. Germline V gene lookup returns CDR1 SGHKS and CDR2 YYEKEE (reference sequence). The CDR3 has 15 residues.

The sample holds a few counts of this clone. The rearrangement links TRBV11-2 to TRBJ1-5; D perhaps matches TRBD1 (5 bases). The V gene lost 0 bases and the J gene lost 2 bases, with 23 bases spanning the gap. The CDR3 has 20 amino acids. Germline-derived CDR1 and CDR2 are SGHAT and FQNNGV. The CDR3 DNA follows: TGTGCCAGCAGCTTAGAAGTAACGTTCTCCCGACACAGGCGCAATCAGCCCCAGCATTTT. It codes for CASSLEVTFSRHRRNQPQHF.

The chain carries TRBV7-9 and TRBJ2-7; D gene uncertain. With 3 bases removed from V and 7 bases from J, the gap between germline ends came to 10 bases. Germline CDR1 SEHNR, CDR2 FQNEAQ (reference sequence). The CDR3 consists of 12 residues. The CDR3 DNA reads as TGTGCCAGCAGCTTGGTCCCCGGGGAGCAGTACTTC. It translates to CASSLVPGEQYF.

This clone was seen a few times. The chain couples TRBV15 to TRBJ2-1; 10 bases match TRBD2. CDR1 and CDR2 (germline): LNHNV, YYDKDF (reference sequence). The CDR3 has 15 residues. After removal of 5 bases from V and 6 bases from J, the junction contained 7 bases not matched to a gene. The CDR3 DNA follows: TGTGCCACCAGCTTCCATAGCGGGGGGCTCAATGAGCAGTTCTTC. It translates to CATSFHSGGLNEQFF.

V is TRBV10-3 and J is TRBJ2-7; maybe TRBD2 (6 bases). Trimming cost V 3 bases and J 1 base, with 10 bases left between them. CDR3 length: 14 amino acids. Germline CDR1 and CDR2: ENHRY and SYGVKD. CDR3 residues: CAISEPGSSYEQYF. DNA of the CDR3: TGTGCCATCAGTGAACCCGGGAGTTCCTACGAGCAGTACTTC.

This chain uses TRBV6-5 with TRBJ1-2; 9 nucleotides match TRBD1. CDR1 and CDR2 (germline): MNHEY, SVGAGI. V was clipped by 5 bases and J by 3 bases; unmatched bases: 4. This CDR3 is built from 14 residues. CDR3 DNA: TGTGCCAGCAGTCCCCGGGACAGGGACTATGGCTACACCTTC. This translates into CASSPRDRDYGYTF.

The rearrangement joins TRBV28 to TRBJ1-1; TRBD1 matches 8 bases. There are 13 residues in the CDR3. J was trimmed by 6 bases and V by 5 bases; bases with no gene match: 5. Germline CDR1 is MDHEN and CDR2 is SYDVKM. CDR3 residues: CASSRQGSPEAFF. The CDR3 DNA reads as TGTGCCAGCAGTCGACAGGGGTCGCCTGAAGCTTTCTTT.